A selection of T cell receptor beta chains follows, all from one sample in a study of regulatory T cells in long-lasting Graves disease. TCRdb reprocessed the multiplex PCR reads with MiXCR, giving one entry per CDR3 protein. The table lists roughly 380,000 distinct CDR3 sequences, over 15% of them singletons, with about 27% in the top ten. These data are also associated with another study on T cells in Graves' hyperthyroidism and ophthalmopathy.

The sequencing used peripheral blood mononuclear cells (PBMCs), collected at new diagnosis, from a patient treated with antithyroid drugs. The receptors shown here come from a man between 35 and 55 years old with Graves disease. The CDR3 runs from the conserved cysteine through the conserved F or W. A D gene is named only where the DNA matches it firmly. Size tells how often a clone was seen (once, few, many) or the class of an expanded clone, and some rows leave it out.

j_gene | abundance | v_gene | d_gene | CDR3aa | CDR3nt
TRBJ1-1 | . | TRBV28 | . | CASSLPGPSRSAFF | TGTGCCAGCAGTTTACCTGGCCCAAGCCGGTCGGCTTTCTTT
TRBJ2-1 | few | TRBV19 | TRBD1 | CASSIRQGLEQFF | TGTGCCAGTAGTATAAGACAGGGATTGGAGCAGTTCTTC
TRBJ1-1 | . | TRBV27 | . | CASSSLLTVNTEAFF | TGTGCCAGCAGTTCGCTTCTGACAGTGAACACTGAAGCTTTCTTT
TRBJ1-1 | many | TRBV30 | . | CAWSVLWNTEAFF | TGTGCCTGGAGTGTACTTTGGAACACTGAAGCTTTCTTT
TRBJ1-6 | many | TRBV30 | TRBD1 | CASNTGDYNSPLHF | TGTGCCTCGAATACAGGGGACTATAATTCACCCCTCCACTTT
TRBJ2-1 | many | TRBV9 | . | CASSVRERTYNEQFF | TGTGCCAGCAGCGTACGCGAGCGGACCTACAATGAGCAGTTCTTC
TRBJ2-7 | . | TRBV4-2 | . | CASSQVMADIGSYEQYF | TGTGCCAGCAGCCAAGTAATGGCCGACATTGGGTCCTACGAGCAGTACTTC
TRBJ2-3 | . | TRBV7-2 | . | CASSRPGWMGGADTQYF | TGTGCCAGCAGCCGGCCGGGGTGGATGGGGGGTGCAGATACGCAGTATTTT
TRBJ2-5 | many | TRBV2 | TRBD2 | CASASASGGARETQYF | TGTGCCAGCGCCAGCGCTAGCGGGGGGGCACGGGAGACCCAGTACTTC
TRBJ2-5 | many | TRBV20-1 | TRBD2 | CSARLAGWETQYF | TGCAGTGCTCGTCTAGCGGGTTGGGAGACCCAGTACTTC
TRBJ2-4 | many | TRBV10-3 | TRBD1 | CAISEPPYRGAKNIQYF | TGTGCCATCAGTGAACCACCATACAGGGGAGCCAAAAACATTCAGTACTTC
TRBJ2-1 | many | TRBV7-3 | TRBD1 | CASSPGVGTGGNEQFF | TGTGCCAGCAGCCCGGGAGTCGGGACAGGGGGCAATGAGCAGTTCTTC
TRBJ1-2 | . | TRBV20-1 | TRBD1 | CSVQDREAYGYTF | TGCAGTGTCCAGGACAGGGAAGCCTATGGCTACACCTTC